The subject of this entry is one TCR beta chain. The data are from a study of blood T cell repertoires in COVID-19. In the study overall: The analysed material was cDNA or gDNA that came from T cells, B-cell-depleted T cells, or PBMCs.

Germline CDR1 LGHNT, CDR2 FRNRAP. The CDR3 is 15 amino acids. V lost 4 bases and J lost 0, with 7 bases in between. Per the authors' pipeline: Reference gene primers were amplified, and this amplification served to estimate nucleated cell counts. Here immunoSEQ multiplex PCR was the method, and the copy in TCRdb shows in-frame clones only, minus some. From that table come the V and J calls and clone size; the DNA was used to work out D and trimming. The top ten hold under 30% of the sample, which has 150,000 to 200,000 clones, approximately 90% seen once. Material for sequencing was peripheral blood. This receptor was identified in a man in his 60s with acute or convalescent COVID-19. The chain has TRBV12-5 and TRBJ1-6; D gene unclear. The CDR3 DNA reads as TGTGCTAGTGGTTCCCCTAGCTCCTATAATTCACCCCTCCACTTT. Encoded protein: CASGSPSSYNSPLHF.